Below are 13 T cell receptor beta chains sequenced from a single sample in a study of naive and memory T cell subsets. Ligated cDNA underwent four rounds of PCR with nested alpha and beta constant region primers and SP2. Via MiXCR, TCRdb re-called the UMI-ligation and nested PCR reads, giving one row per CDR3 protein. The sample includes 30,000 to 35,000 distinct CDR3 sequences, 6.5% to 8% seen only once; the top ten take 2.5% to 3.5%. Treatment indicated: skin biopsy from PPD injection site in Mantoux-positive individual. An oligonucleotide containing a UMI was ligated to the 3' end of TCR cDNA. The sequencing here drew on skin, taken from a tuberculin skin test site. The receptors derive from an adult in good health.

This clonotype showed up many times. V gene TRBV5-1 combines with J gene TRBJ2-1, with 9 bases matching TRBD2. Germline V gene data show CDR1 as SGHRS and CDR2 as YFSETQ. Trimming removed 1 base from V and 5 bases from J; junction bases left unmatched: 7. This CDR3 contains 16 residues. The CDR3 nucleotides are TGCGCCAGCAGCTTGAGGGGCGGGGGGGATGACAATGAGCAGTTCTTC. Residues: CASSLRGGGDDNEQFF.

This clonotype came up a few times. The chain links TRBV6-6 to TRBJ1-4; no clear D. The germline CDR1 and CDR2 sequences are MNHNY and SVGAGI (reference sequence). V shed 4 bases and J shed 7 bases, with 10 bases lying between them. The CDR3 spans 13 residues. CDR3 region: CASSLHGTEKLFF. CDR3 nucleotides: TGTGCCAGCAGTTTACACGGTACTGAAAAACTGTTTTTT.

This clonotype was counted many times. This chain uses TRBV19 with TRBJ2-5; 10 bases agree with TRBD1. Trimming took 7 bases from V and 0 from J; bases not matched to a gene: 5. Germline CDR1 is LNHDA and CDR2 is SQIVND (reference sequence). The CDR3 is made up of 15 amino acids. The CDR3 here is CASTLGQGYQETQYF. Here the CDR3 DNA reads TGTGCCAGTACTCTGGGACAGGGGTACCAAGAGACCCAGTACTTC.

In this sample, this clonotype turned up a few times. V and J are TRBV7-9 and TRBJ2-2; 9 nucleotides line up with TRBD1. This CDR3 comprises 16 residues. Per the germline V gene, CDR1 is SEHNR and CDR2 is FQNEAQ (reference sequence). V trimming: 5 bases; J trimming: 0 bases; junction bases outside the gene matches: 4. The CDR3 loop is CASSRDRAANTGELFF. CDR3 DNA: TGTGCCAGCAGCAGGGACAGGGCTGCGAACACCGGGGAGCTGTTTTTT. Combining the CDR3 with reference TRBV7-9 and TRBJ2-2 gives the whole variable domain DTGVSQNPRHKITKRGQNVTFRCDPISEHNRLYWYRQTLGQGPEFLTYFQNEAQLEKSRLLSDRFSAERPKGSFSTLEIQRTEQGDSAMYLCASSRDRAANTGELFFGEGSRLTVL.

The sample holds many counts of this clonotype. This chain joins TRBV5-6 and TRBJ2-7, with a tentative D call TRBD2 (6 bases). V lost 3 bases to trimming and J lost 5 bases, with 15 bases between them. Germline assignment: CDR1 SGHDT and CDR2 YYEEEE. This CDR3 is 14 amino acids long. The CDR3 loop reads CASSSGLIWDEQYF. CDR3 DNA: TGTGCCAGCAGCTCCGGACTAATTTGGGACGAGCAGTACTTC.

This clonotype has at least ten counts. CDR3 loop: CASSAGPRADQPQHF. The CDR3 nucleotides are TGTGCCAGCAGTGCGGGCCCAAGGGCGGACCAGCCCCAGCATTTT. The V and J genes are TRBV2 and TRBJ1-5; D is uncertain. Trimming took 4 bases from V and 7 from J, leaving 17 bases between them. Germline V CDR1 and CDR2: SNHLY, FYNNEI. The CDR3 extends over 15 amino acids.

This clonotype was found many times. This chain links TRBV5-1 with TRBJ2-7; D remains unclear. Germline V CDR1 and CDR2: SGHRS, YFSETQ. The CDR3 totals 13 residues. Trimming removed 0 bases at V and 2 bases at J, with 6 bases between. The chain's CDR3 is CASSLEGTYEQYF. The CDR3 DNA sequence: TGCGCCAGCAGCTTGGAGGGTACCTACGAGCAGTACTTC. Full variable domain (rest looked up from reference TRBV5-1 and TRBJ2-7): KAGVTQTPRYLIKTRGQQVTLSCSPISGHRSVSWYQQTPGQGLQFLFEYFSETQRNKGNFPGRFSGRQFSNSRSEMNVSTLELGDSALYLCASSLEGTYEQYFGPGTRLTVT.

This clonotype was seen at least ten times. The chain is built from TRBV20-1 and TRBJ1-2; 7 bases agree with TRBD1. Germline CDR1 DFQATT, CDR2 SNEGSKA (reference sequence). The ends lost 1 base at V and 2 bases at J; junction bases unmatched: 10. The CDR3 is 16 residues long. As DNA, the CDR3 is TGCAGTGCTAGAGTTAGCCGACAGGGTAGCAACTATGGCTACACCTTC. Translation gives CSARVSRQGSNYGYTF.

This clonotype came up many times. Sequence at one end of the junction differs from germline and may be a read error. This chain connects TRBV7-9 to TRBJ1-5; the D is unclear. CDR3 length equals 16 residues. CDR1 is SEHNR and CDR2 is FQNEAQ in the germline V gene (reference sequence). The CDR3 bases are TGTGCCAGCAGCTCCGACGGAATTCTTAGCAATCAGCCCCGGCATTTT. The encoded protein is CASSSDGILSNQPRHF.

The table lists this clonotype with a few counts. This chain uses TRBV5-1 with TRBJ2-1, with 10 bases fitting TRBD1. Germline trimming cut 0 bases from V and 4 bases from J; bases unmatched to any gene: 4. The CDR3 is 16 residues long. Germline values: CDR1 SGHRS, CDR2 YFSETQ. The CDR3 DNA sequence: TGCGCCAGCAGCTTGGTGGGGACAGGGGCGTACAATGAGCAGTTCTTC. It translates to CASSLVGTGAYNEQFF.

This clonotype was detected many times. The chain links TRBV4-1 to TRBJ2-7; no reliable D call. Germline V gene sequence: CDR1 MGHRA, CDR2 YSYEKL. The CDR3 loop spans 15 amino acids. V was trimmed by 1 base and J by 1 base, leaving 11 bases between them. The CDR3: CASSQGRTASYEQYF. Written as DNA, the CDR3 is TGCGCCAGCAGCCAAGGTAGGACGGCTTCCTACGAGCAGTACTTC.

Concerning this clonotype: An end of the junction does not agree with germline; a read error may underlie this. The chain uses TRBV20-1 and TRBJ1-1; D possibly corresponds to TRBD1 (5 bases). Per the germline V gene, CDR1 is DFQATT and CDR2 is SNEGSKA (reference sequence). The CDR3 sequence is 13 residues long. The CDR3 here is CSASQGSNTEAFF. The CDR3 DNA is TGCAGCGCTAGCCAGGGTTCTAACACTGAAGCTTTCTTT.

CDR3 sequence: CASSFDIGFTEAFF. CDR3 DNA sequence: TGTGCCAGCAGCTTCGACATAGGGTTCACTGAAGCTTTCTTT. This chain joins TRBV5-6 and TRBJ1-1, with D unresolved. Germline V gives CDR1 SGHDT, CDR2 YYEEEE. CDR3 length: 14 residues. Trimming pared 2 bases from V and 4 bases from J, leaving 12 bases between.